These T cell receptor beta chains were read from a single sample in a study of spatial heterogeneity in lung cancer. TCRdb re-analysed the 5' RACE reads in MiXCR, keeping a single row per CDR3 protein. The data show under 100,000 distinct CDR3 sequences, roughly 10% seen once. The starting material was PBMCs, obtained at surgery. The receptors here all came from a male donor with early-stage non-small cell lung cancer. The CDR3 runs from the conserved cysteine through the conserved F or W. The D gene is left open where the match is weak. Not every row has a clone size; where given, it reads once, few, many or a size class.

TRBJ1-1 many TRBV19 - TGTGCCAGTAAGGACCCAGCCTCCAACACTGAAGCTTTCTTT CASKDPASNTEAFF
TRBJ2-7 - TRBV30 - TGTGCCTGGAGGAGGACGGCCTCCTACGAGCAGTACTTC CAWRRTASYEQYF
TRBJ2-3 many TRBV19 - TGTGCCAGTAGTGAGACATTCGGGTCGCAGTATTTT CASSETFGSQYF
TRBJ2-3 many TRBV29-1 TRBD2 TGCAGCACCGGGACTAGCGGCGGCACAGATACGCAGTATTTT CSTGTSGGTDTQYF
TRBJ2-3 many TRBV11-2 - TGTGCCAGCAGCATCGAGGATGACTCGAGGGACACAGATACGCAGTATTTT CASSIEDDSRDTDTQYF
TRBJ2-7 few TRBV7-2 TRBD2 TGTGCCAGCAGCTTCCTAGGGACTAGCGGGAGTATCGAGCAGTACTTC CASSFLGTSGSIEQYF
TRBJ2-3 many TRBV2 TRBD2 TGTGCCAGCAGTTTAGCGGGAGTGGAAACAGATACGCAGTATTTT CASSLAGVETDTQYF
TRBJ1-4 many TRBV9 - TGTGCCAGCAGCGTGGAAGCATGGGGTGAAAAACTGTTTTTT CASSVEAWGEKLFF
TRBJ2-4 - TRBV9 TRBD2 TGTGCCAGCAGCGCAGGACTAGCGGGGCCTCAGTACTTC CASSAGLAGPQYF
TRBJ2-7 few TRBV28 - TGTGCCAGCAGTTCCCCCCGGGGCGGATACTACGAGCAGTACTTC CASSSPRGGYYEQYF
TRBJ1-2 many TRBV7-3 TRBD1 TGTGCCAGCAGCTCTCTCAGGGGGATTGACTATGGCTACACCTTC CASSSLRGIDYGYTF
TRBJ2-7 - TRBV20-1 - TGCAGTGCTAGAGATTCGACTAGTAACTCCTACGAGCAGTACTTC CSARDSTSNSYEQYF
TRBJ2-7 few TRBV5-1 TRBD1 TGCGCCAGCAGCTCTACAGGGGCCTACGAGCAGTACTTC CASSSTGAYEQYF
TRBJ1-4 many TRBV28 - TGTGCCAGCAGTTTGGGCAGGAGACTGTTTTTT CASSLGRRLFF
TRBJ1-2 - TRBV5-1 - TGCGCCAGCAGCGATAGTCAGGGAGGAAAATATGGCTACACCTTC CASSDSQGGKYGYTF
TRBJ1-1 - TRBV5-1 TRBD1 TGCGCCAGCAGCTATTTAGGCCAACAGGGGGCCATGAACACTGAAGCTTTCTTT CASSYLGQQGAMNTEAFF
TRBJ2-7 many TRBV7-6 - TGTGCCAGCAGCTTAGAGACAGTATCCTACGAGCAGTACTTC CASSLETVSYEQYF
TRBJ2-2 - TRBV24-1 TRBD1 TGTGCCACCAGTGATTGGGGACAGGAGCCGAACACCGGGGAGCTGTTTTTT CATSDWGQEPNTGELFF
TRBJ2-7 few TRBV7-8 TRBD1 TGTGCCAGCAGCCTCGACAGGGTGGTCCACGAGCAGTACTTC CASSLDRVVHEQYF
TRBJ1-1 - TRBV5-1 - TGCGCCAGCAGCTTGGACGGACCCAAAATGAACACTGAAGCTTTCTTT CASSLDGPKMNTEAFF
TRBJ2-2 many TRBV29-1 - TGCAGCGTTGAAGATCCCGGGGAGCTGTTTTTT CSVEDPGELFF
TRBJ2-2 many TRBV30 TRBD1 TGTGCCGGGGACAGAGTACACACCGGGGAGCTGTTTTTT CAGDRVHTGELFF
TRBJ1-6 few TRBV3-1 - TGTGCCAGCAGCCAAGACTTGGGAAGGGATTCACCCCTCCACTTT CASSQDLGRDSPLHF
TRBJ2-5 many TRBV24-1 - TGTGCCACCAGTGATCCAAGCTCAGAGACCCAGTACTTC CATSDPSSETQYF
TRBJ2-5 many TRBV9 - TGTGCCAGCAGCGTAGATCCGGGCTCCCCCCAGTACTTC CASSVDPGSPQYF
TRBJ2-2 many TRBV10-3 - TGTGCCATCAGAAGACAGGAGGACACCGGGGAGCTGTTTTTT CAIRRQEDTGELFF
TRBJ1-3 - TRBV5-1 TRBD1 TGCGCCAGCAGCCCAGGGGGCGAAAACACCATATATTTT CASSPGGENTIYF
TRBJ2-1 many TRBV7-9 - TGTGCCAGCAGCTTAGCGAGGGACAGCGGGTCCTACAATGAGCAGTTCTTC CASSLARDSGSYNEQFF
TRBJ1-4 few TRBV11-1 - TGTGCCAGCAGCCTTTCTCCGGGGGCGGAAAAACTGTTTTTT CASSLSPGAEKLFF
TRBJ2-2 few TRBV13 TRBD2 TGTGCCAGCAGCTTCCCACTAGCGGGAGACGTACATGGGGAGCTGTTTTTT CASSFPLAGDVHGELFF
TRBJ2-5 many TRBV5-1 - TGCGCCAGCAGCGTGACTGGGTTTGAGACCCAGTACTTC CASSVTGFETQYF
TRBJ1-5 many TRBV20-1 - TGCAGTGCTAGAGATTTCCGGGCGGGAAACAATCAGCCCCAGCATTTT CSARDFRAGNNQPQHF
TRBJ2-1 few TRBV5-1 TRBD1 TGCGCCAGCAGCTTGGGACAGGGGTTTCTTGAGCAGTTCTTC CASSLGQGFLEQFF
TRBJ2-7 few TRBV29-1 TRBD2 TGCAGCGTTGGACTAGCGGGAGACGAGCAGTACTTC CSVGLAGDEQYF
TRBJ1-5 few TRBV7-2 - TGTGCCAGCAGCTTCATGGGGGCCAATCAGCCCCAGCATTTT CASSFMGANQPQHF
TRBJ2-3 - TRBV11-1 TRBD2 TGTGCCAGCAGCTCCCTGGGACTAGGAGATACGCAGTATTTT CASSSLGLGDTQYF
TRBJ1-6 - TRBV20-1 - TGCAGTGCTAGAGGCTTAAAAAGGGGAGGTAATTCACCCCTCCACTTT CSARGLKRGGNSPLHF
TRBJ2-1 many TRBV5-1 TRBD2 TGCGCCAGCAGCCCCAGACTAGCGGGAAACGACAATGAGCAGTTCTTC CASSPRLAGNDNEQFF
TRBJ2-3 many TRBV20-1 TRBD2 TGCAGTGCTAGAGCCCCGGGACTACTTAGCACAGATACGCAGTATTTT CSARAPGLLSTDTQYF
TRBJ1-6 many TRBV11-2 - TGTGCCAGCAGCTCGAATCGGGTCACCCTCCACTTT CASSSNRVTLHF
TRBJ1-1 many TRBV7-3 - TGTGCCAGCAGCCCCCCCCCAGGACTGAACACTGAAGCTTTCTTT CASSPPPGLNTEAFF
TRBJ2-3 - TRBV28 - TGTGCCAGCAGTTCCCCGACTACCGGGGGAGCAGATACGCAGTATTTT CASSSPTTGGADTQYF
TRBJ1-5 few TRBV7-9 - TGTGCCAGCAGCTTAGGGTCGCGGCCCCAGCATTTT CASSLGSRPQHF
TRBJ1-1 - TRBV25-1 TRBD1 TGTGCCAGCAGTGACGACAGGGGGCAGAGGACTGAAGCTTTCTTT CASSDDRGQRTEAFF
TRBJ2-5 few TRBV3-1 - TGTGCCAGCAGCCGTGAGAGGACCCAGTACTTC CASSRERTQYF
TRBJ2-5 many TRBV4-2 - TGTGCCAGCAGCCAAGATCTGTCGGAGACCCAGTACTTC CASSQDLSETQYF
TRBJ1-1 many TRBV20-1 TRBD1 TGCAGTGCTAGGCGGTTGGGACAGCTGAACACTGAAGCTTTCTTT CSARRLGQLNTEAFF
TRBJ2-3 many TRBV7-3 TRBD2 TGTGCCAGCAGCTTAAGAACTAGCGGGGGAACAGATACGCAGTATTTT CASSLRTSGGTDTQYF
TRBJ1-1 many TRBV12-5 - TGTGCTAGTGTCCCGGAGGGGGGCACTGAAGCTTTCTTT CASVPEGGTEAFF
TRBJ2-5 many TRBV12-3/TRBV12-4 - TGTGCCAGCAGCCCAGGACAGTACCAAGAGACCCAGTACTTC CASSPGQYQETQYF
TRBJ2-1 - TRBV7-9 - TGTGCCAGCAGCCCCCGGGGGCAGGTTTCGAATGAGCAGTTCTTC CASSPRGQVSNEQFF